This passage covers 27 T cell receptor beta chains from one sample sequenced in a study of T cell repertoires in cytomegalovirus infection. MiXCR was run by TCRdb on the reads, yielding one entry per CDR3 protein. The sample lists approximately 990,000 distinct CDR3 sequences; around 31% were seen once. These receptors' antigens are unknown. The material was cultured CD8+ T cells from PBMCs, obtained from culture after CMV antigen stimulation. The receptors were gathered from a human donor in good health (CMV status not recorded). Some clones in this sample may be carry-over from other donors' samples.

The chain is built from TRBV5-4 and TRBJ1-6; 8 bases map to TRBD1. The germline V gene encodes CDR1 SGHNT and CDR2 YYREEE (reference sequence). CDR3 size: 15 residues. V dropped 4 bases and J dropped 4; count of bases not matched to a gene: 4. The CDR3 coding sequence is TGTGCCAGCAGCCGGTGGGACAGGTATAATTCACCCCTCCACTTT. Amino acid sequence: CASSRWDRYNSPLHF.

This chain links TRBV4-3 with TRBJ2-1; TRBD1 is a possible D gene (6 bases). The V gene lost 4 bases and the J gene lost 14 bases, with 12 bases spanning the gap. The CDR3 totals 11 residues. Germline CDR1 is LGHNA and CDR2 is YSLEER. CDR3 residues: CASSPRQDEFF. CDR3 coding DNA: TGCGCCAGCAGCCCTAGACAGGATGAGTTCTTC.

At least ten counts were recorded for this clonotype. The rearrangement uses TRBV7-2 and TRBJ1-1, with no clear D. The CDR3 totals 15 residues. Germline-derived CDR1 and CDR2 are SGHTA and FQGNSA. V was shortened by 5 bases and J by 1 base, with 14 bases between the two germline ends. CDR3: CASSPIKDGNTEAFF. CDR3 nucleotide sequence: TGTGCCAGCAGCCCGATTAAAGATGGGAACACTGAAGCTTTCTTT. The full variable domain, completed using reference TRBV7-2 and TRBJ1-1, is GAGVSQSPSNKVTEKGKDVELRCDPISGHTALYWYRQSLGQGLEFLIYFQGNSAPDKSGLPSDRFSAERTGGSVSTLTIQRTQQEDSAVYLCASSPIKDGNTEAFFGQGTRLTVV.

This chain joins TRBV20-1 and TRBJ2-7, with 7 bases fitting TRBD2. Germline V CDR1 and CDR2: DFQATT, SNEGSKA (reference sequence). The ends lost 0 bases at V and 2 bases at J; junction bases unmatched: 7. CDR3 size: 15 residues. CDR3 DNA: TGCAGTGCTAGAGACCCGGGAGGAGCGGCCTACGAGCAGTACTTC. Amino acids: CSARDPGGAAYEQYF.

The genes are TRBV6-6 and TRBJ2-3; maybe TRBD2 (5 bases). Germline V lookup: CDR1 MNHNY, CDR2 SVGAGI (reference sequence). This CDR3 contains 15 residues. V was clipped by 8 bases and J by 4 bases, with 19 bases between them. For the CDR3, the DNA is TGTGCCAGCGTATACACTAGGGATCCCGCAGATACGCAGTATTTT. Amino acid sequence: CASVYTRDPADTQYF.

The chain is built from TRBV5-1 and TRBJ2-1; 8 bases align to TRBD1. Trimming removed 2 bases from V and 7 bases from J; junction bases left unmatched: 8. Per germline, CDR1 SGHRS and CDR2 YFSETQ. This CDR3 comprises 15 residues. The CDR3 spells CASSLGWQGANEQFF. In DNA form, the CDR3 reads TGCGCCAGCAGCTTAGGTTGGCAGGGGGCAAATGAGCAGTTCTTC.

Details on this clonotype: An end of the junction differs from the germline gene, which may be a read error. The V gene is TRBV29-1, the J gene TRBJ2-7; 7 bases map to TRBD2. This CDR3 has 14 amino acids. CDR1 SQVTM and CDR2 ANQGSEA come from the germline V gene. CDR3 region: CNVEVGRPAYEQYF. CDR3 nucleotide sequence: TGCAACGTTGAAGTCGGGAGGCCCGCCTACGAGCAGTACTTC.

On this clonotype itself: One end of the junction fails to match germline, which may point to a read error. V gene TRBV7-7 combines with J gene TRBJ2-3; D is perhaps TRBD2 (5 bases). Germline V gene lookup returns CDR1 SSHAT and CDR2 FNYEAQ (reference sequence). This CDR3 has 15 residues. The CDR3 DNA follows: TGTGCTAGCAGCCCAGCTGACGGACTCACAGATACGCAGTATTTT. Protein product: CASSPADGLTDTQYF.

This chain joins TRBV19 and TRBJ1-5; D is perhaps TRBD1 (6 bases). CDR1 is LNHDA, CDR2 SQIVND, per germline (reference sequence). The CDR3 contains 15 residues. V dropped 5 bases and J dropped 2 bases, with 13 bases sitting between them. This CDR3 reads CASSPYRDGNQPQHF. In DNA form, the CDR3 reads TGTGCCAGTAGTCCCTACAGGGATGGCAATCAGCCCCAGCATTTT.

This sequence joins TRBV24-1 and TRBJ1-5; D remains ambiguous. Trimming stripped 3 bases from V and 9 bases from J, with 8 bases between. The CDR3 sequence is 12 residues long. The germline V gene has CDR1 KGHDR and CDR2 SFDVKD. The CDR3 here is CATSDASGPQHF. The CDR3 DNA reads TGTGCCACCAGTGATGCGTCGGGGCCCCAGCATTTT.

In this sample, this clonotype turned up a few times. J is TRBJ2-7 and V is TRBV24-1; D not certain. This CDR3 contains 13 residues. Germline V gives CDR1 KGHDR, CDR2 SFDVKD. V dropped 1 base and J dropped 6 bases, with 9 bases sitting between them. Written as DNA, the CDR3 is TGTGCCACCAGTGATTTTTGGGGATGCGAGCAGTACGTC. This sequence encodes CATSDFWGCEQYV.

This clonotype showed up many times. CDR3 amino acids: CASSLGLGRLNTEAFF. The CDR3 DNA follows: TGTGCCAGCAGCTTAGGGTTGGGGCGGCTGAACACTGAAGCTTTCTTT. The chain recombines TRBV7-2 with TRBJ1-1; D is perhaps TRBD1 (5 bases). The CDR3 contains 16 residues. From germline, CDR1 is SGHTA and CDR2 FQGNSA. V gave up 1 base and J gave up 0 bases, with 12 bases separating them.

This chain joins TRBV27 and TRBJ1-2; 7 bases agree with TRBD1. The CDR3 has 16 amino acids. V lost 1 base, J lost 3 bases, and 8 bases stayed unmatched. In germline, CDR1 is MNHEY, CDR2 SMNVEV (reference sequence). This chain's CDR3 is CASSLFGTERDYGYTF. As DNA, the CDR3 is TGTGCCAGCAGTTTATTTGGGACAGAACGGGACTATGGCTACACCTTC.

This clonotype has ten or more counts. The chain combines TRBV12-3 or TRBV12-4 with TRBJ1-4; 7 bases align to TRBD1. V was pared by 4 bases and J by 8 bases, with 10 bases of the junction left unmatched. The CDR3 totals 15 residues. The CDR3 region has the DNA TGTGCCAGCAGTTCGACAGGGCGACCCGGGGAAAAACTGTTTTTT. It codes for CASSSTGRPGEKLFF.

A few counts support this clonotype. The V call is TRBV4-3, the J call TRBJ2-3; D is perhaps TRBD1 (6 bases). Germline CDR1 reads LGHNA; CDR2 reads YSLEER. V was trimmed by 4 bases and J by 0 bases, leaving 11 bases between them. The CDR3 runs to 15 residues. The CDR3 coding sequence is TGCGCCAGCAGCCCGAAGGGGGAAAGCACAGATACGCAGTATTTT. As protein: CASSPKGESTDTQYF.

This clonotype showed up just a few times. The rearrangement joins TRBV2 to TRBJ1-3; D gene ambiguous. In germline, CDR1 is SNHLY, CDR2 FYNNEI. The CDR3 covers 15 residues. V was clipped by 6 bases and J by 2 bases, with 14 bases between them. The CDR3 protein is CASRTRHYTGNTIYF. The CDR3 coding sequence is TGTGCCAGCAGAACCCGACACTATACTGGAAACACCATATATTTT.

J is TRBJ2-5 and V is TRBV20-1, with 8 bases fitting TRBD1. J was trimmed by 4 bases and V by 4 bases; bases with no gene match: 5. CDR3 length equals 13 residues. The germline CDR1 and CDR2 sequences are DFQATT and SNEGSKA (reference sequence). The CDR3 loop reads CSATGGDGETQYF. CDR3 nucleotides: TGCAGTGCTACAGGGGGCGATGGAGAGACCCAGTACTTC.

This chain connects TRBV10-3 to TRBJ2-7; D may be TRBD1 or TRBD2 (6 bases each). The germline V gene has CDR1 ENHRY and CDR2 SYGVKD. The ends were cut back, 7 bases at V and 0 bases at J, with 10 bases in the middle. The CDR3 has 13 residues. In nucleotides, the CDR3 is TGTGCCATCAAAGGAGGGGGCTCCTACGAGCAGTACTTC. Residues: CAIKGGGSYEQYF.

This clonotype was recorded once. V and J are TRBV9 and TRBJ2-5; weak D call: TRBD2 (6 bases). The germline CDR1 and CDR2 sequences are SGDLS and YYNGEE. The V end lost 3 bases, the J end lost 5 bases, and 17 bases lay between the germline ends. The CDR3 runs to 15 residues. CDR3: CASSEFSSAGETQYF. For the CDR3, the DNA is TGTGCCAGCAGCGAGTTCTCTAGCGCCGGGGAGACCCAGTACTTC.

This clonotype was observed a few times. V usage is TRBV12-3 or TRBV12-4 and J usage is TRBJ1-4; D gene uncertain. The V and J ends lost 4 bases and 0 bases respectively, with 9 bases between them. This CDR3 is built from 15 residues. Here the CDR3 reads CASSSGITTNEKLFF. DNA for the CDR3: TGTGCCAGCAGTTCCGGAATTACAACTAATGAAAAACTGTTTTTT.

This sequence joins TRBV27 and TRBJ2-3; D possibly corresponds to TRBD1 (5 bases). V lost 5 bases and J 4 bases, leaving 19 bases between the germline ends. There are 16 residues in the CDR3. CDR1 is MNHEY, CDR2 SMNVEV, per germline (reference sequence). CDR3 nucleotides: TGTGCCAGCAGTCCCGAAGCCCCCAGGGTGGCAGATACGCAGTATTTT. Its translation is CASSPEAPRVADTQYF.

There are many counts of this clonotype. The V gene is TRBV5-1, the J gene TRBJ1-2; no reliable D call. This CDR3 has 14 amino acids. Germline V CDR1 and CDR2: SGHRS, YFSETQ. Trimming left V 3 bases short and J 7 bases short, with 16 bases between. The CDR3 spells CASSSGPGRRGYTF. For the CDR3, the DNA is TGCGCCAGCAGCTCCGGACCCGGGCGGCGTGGCTACACCTTC.

This clonotype appeared once. Sequence at one end of the junction differs from germline and may be a read error. The chain employs TRBV7-6 and TRBJ1-1; D ambiguous. Germline V CDR1 and CDR2: SGHVS, FNYEAQ. The CDR3 has 14 residues. CDR3 DNA sequence: TGTGCCAGCAGCTCGACCAGAGGGAACGCTGAAGCTTTCTTT. Residues: CASSSTRGNAEAFF.

The chain joins TRBV27 to TRBJ1-6; D gene uncertain. V lost 5 bases to trimming and J lost 7 bases, with 6 bases between them. Germline values: CDR1 MNHEY, CDR2 SMNVEV (reference sequence). The length of the CDR3 is 12 residues. The CDR3 DNA follows: TGTGCCAGCAGTGGGCCGAATTCACCCCTCCACTTT. It codes for CASSGPNSPLHF.

V is TRBV28 and J is TRBJ2-5; unclear D gene. Trimming removed 5 bases at V and 0 bases at J, with 13 bases between. The CDR3 has 15 residues. Germline V gives CDR1 MDHEN, CDR2 SYDVKM. Written as DNA, the CDR3 is TGTGCCAGCAGTAGTGAAACGCGGTACCAAGAGACCCAGTACTTC. This codes for CASSSETRYQETQYF.

Notes on this clonotype: A much larger clone sits a single nucleotide away, making a read error possible. This chain links TRBV7-2 with TRBJ2-7; D gene uncertain. Germline V gives CDR1 SGHTA, CDR2 FQGNSA. This CDR3 is 14 amino acids long. CDR3 sequence (DNA): TGTGCCAGCAGCCCATCAACGTCCACCTACAAGCAGTACTTC. Protein product: CASSPSTSTYKQYF.

This clonotype was detected once. The chain recombines TRBV11-3 with TRBJ2-2; 11 bases line up with TRBD2. Germline CDR1 reads SGHNT; CDR2 reads YENEEA. The CDR3 covers 17 residues. Trimming cost V 5 bases and J 1 base; bases outside gene matches: 6. The CDR3 sequence: CASSPRTSGGNTGELFF. The DNA of the CDR3 is TGTGCCAGCAGCCCACGAACTAGCGGGGGGAACACCGGGGAGCTGTTTTTT.